The 3 T cell receptor beta chains given below trace back to one sample, sequenced in a study of shared clonotypes between healthy human individuals. Libraries were prepared by immunoSEQ multiplex PCR; TCRdb keeps only in-frame clonotypes and omits some of them. The sample lists 2 million to 2.5 million clones, 90% to 95% occurring once. The sample comprised naive CD4+ T cells from PBMCs. The subset is: CD45RA+ positively selected. The receptors were sampled from a young man in good health. Some clones in this sample may be carry-over from other donors' samples.

V usage is TRBV30 and J usage is TRBJ1-5; weak D call: TRBD1 (6 bases). This CDR3 contains 14 residues. Trimming took off 4 bases at V and 7 bases at J, with 17 bases between the two ends. Germline-derived CDR1 and CDR2 are GTSNPN and SVGIG (reference sequence). The CDR3 protein is CAWNDRWGGQPQHF. The CDR3 DNA sequence: TGTGCCTGGAACGACAGGTGGGGGGGGCAGCCCCAGCATTTT.

This chain links TRBV5-1 with TRBJ2-5; 7 positions agree with TRBD2. Germline lookup yields CDR1 SGHRS and CDR2 YFSETQ. CDR3 length: 15 amino acids. V shed 0 bases and J 4 bases; nucleotides not matched to a gene: 6. The CDR3 DNA reads TGCGCCAGCAGCTTGGGGGAGGGGCCGATAGAGACCCAGTACTTC. Translation: CASSLGEGPIETQYF.

This chain links TRBV5-1 with TRBJ2-5; D may correspond to TRBD1 or TRBD2 (5 bases each). V was clipped by 1 base and J by 1 base, with 11 bases between them. This CDR3 has 15 amino acids. CDR1 SGHRS and CDR2 YFSETQ come from the germline V gene. CDR3 sequence reads: CASSLIPGTQETQYF. CDR3 DNA sequence: TGCGCCAGCAGCTTGATTCCAGGGACCCAAGAGACCCAGTACTTC.